One sample yielded the 24 T cell receptor beta chains listed below, sequenced in a study of regulatory T cells in long-lasting Graves disease (dated by TCRdb to the early 2020s). Library preparation used multiplex PCR. Sequencing took place on an Illumina HiSeq 4000. iRepertoire HTBI primers and Arm-PCR amplification of CDR3 regions were used to construct TCR beta libraries. The public reads were reanalyzed by TCRdb: fastp trimming at Q25, MiXCR alignment, in-frame beta chains only. Here each entry gathers all rows of one CDR3 protein and keeps the most common genes and DNA. This sample gives some 500,000 distinct CDR3 sequences in total; about 16% of them show up just once. The top ten hold approximately 25% of the sample. The time point label of this sample denotes: newly diagnosed GD, antithyroid drugs for less than 3 months. RNA was extracted from PBMCs in TRIzol for both TCR sequencing and RNA sequencing.

The sample was also reused in another study, on T cells in Graves' hyperthyroidism and ophthalmopathy.

The source material was peripheral blood mononuclear cells (PBMCs), sampled at new diagnosis, from a patient treated with antithyroid drugs. All receptors derive from a woman aged 35-65 years with Graves disease. Donor details come from another sample of the same person, matched by shared clones.

This clonotype was observed many times. V gene TRBV11-2 combines with J gene TRBJ2-7; D remains ambiguous. The germline CDR1 and CDR2 sequences are SGHAT and FQNNGV. The V end was cut by 0 bases, the J end by 6 bases, with 3 bases between. This CDR3 region has 11 residues. The CDR3 region has the DNA TGTGCCAGCAGCTTAGACCCCGAGCAGTACTTC. This sequence encodes CASSLDPEQYF.

This clonotype was observed many times. The chain employs TRBV2 and TRBJ1-1, with D tentatively TRBD1 (6 bases). CDR1 and CDR2 from the germline V gene are SNHLY and FYNNEI. Trimming pared 7 bases from V and 0 bases from J, leaving 12 bases between. The CDR3 sequence is 14 residues long. The CDR3 sequence is CASILTGMNTEAFF. In nucleotides, the CDR3 is TGTGCCAGCATTTTGACAGGCATGAACACTGAAGCTTTCTTT.

This clonotype was counted a few times. The chain couples TRBV5-1 to TRBJ2-3, with unresolved D. In germline, CDR1 is SGHRS, CDR2 YFSETQ. The CDR3 has 16 amino acids. The germline V and J ends were trimmed by 3 bases and 1 base, with 15 bases remaining between them. CDR3 sequence reads: CASSSTHRAGTDTQYF. The CDR3 DNA follows: TGCGCCAGCAGCTCGACACATCGGGCCGGCACAGATACGCAGTATTTT.

V is TRBV5-5 and J is TRBJ1-3; D perhaps matches TRBD1 (5 bases). The CDR3 is made up of 16 amino acids. The germline CDR1 and CDR2 sequences are SGHKS and YYEKEE (reference sequence). The V and J ends lost 2 bases and 0 bases respectively, with 12 bases between them. The CDR3 here is CASSLRGDRSGNTIYF. Here the CDR3 DNA reads TGTGCCAGCAGCTTAAGAGGGGATCGCTCTGGAAACACCATATATTTT.

This clonotype has a handful of counts. The germline gene is not matched at one end of the junction; a read error may be the cause. This rearrangement joins TRBV4-1 to TRBJ2-1, with 10 bases matching TRBD2. Germline V gene sequence: CDR1 MGHRA, CDR2 YSYEKL. CDR3 length equals 17 residues. CDR3 coding DNA: TGTGCCAGCAGCCAAGAAGGTGCGCTAGCGGGGGACAATGAGCAGTTCTTC. It translates to CASSQEGALAGDNEQFF.

This clonotype has more than one count but fewer than ten. This sequence joins TRBV12-3 or TRBV12-4 and TRBJ1-5; possibly TRBD1 for D (6 bases). The CDR3 totals 14 residues. V was cut by 6 bases and J by 5 bases, with 14 bases left in between. In DNA, the CDR3 is TGTGCCAGCAGCCCCCGAGGGGGATATCAGCCCCAGCATTTT. Its protein product is CASSPRGGYQPQHF.

The chain combines TRBV20-1 with TRBJ2-7; 8 positions match TRBD2. The CDR3 extends over 14 amino acids. The V gene's germline CDR1 is DFQATT and CDR2 SNEGSKA (reference sequence). With V trimmed by 1 base and J by 5 bases, 7 bases remained unmatched. In nucleotides, the CDR3 is TGCAGTGCTAGAGGGTCTTTAGCGGGGAACGAGCAGTACTTC. Translated: CSARGSLAGNEQYF.

V and J are TRBV29-1 and TRBJ2-3, with D perhaps matching TRBD2 (6 bases). Deletions cut 7 bases from V and 0 bases from J, with 8 bases between. CDR3 length: 12 residues. Per the germline V gene, CDR1 is SQVTM and CDR2 is ANQGSEA. CDR3 amino acids: CSGGVSTDTQYF. CDR3 bases: TGCAGCGGGGGGGTAAGCACAGATACGCAGTATTTT.

This clonotype was seen a handful of times. This chain uses TRBV7-9 with TRBJ1-1; TRBD1 aligns across 7 bases. Per germline, CDR1 SEHNR and CDR2 FQNEAQ (reference sequence). The J segment lost 1 base and the V segment lost 8 bases, leaving 10 bases of the junction unmatched. The CDR3 is 15 residues long. The CDR3 DNA reads TGTGCCAGCCCAGGGGGAGAGGGGAAGAACACTGAAGCTTTCTTT. Translation gives CASPGGEGKNTEAFF.

This clonotype was detected only a few times. The chain uses TRBV19 and TRBJ1-3, with unresolved D. Trimming took 7 bases from V and 0 from J, leaving 10 bases between them. CDR3 length: 14 amino acids. Germline V CDR1 and CDR2: LNHDA, SQIVND (reference sequence). The chain's CDR3 is CASNERLSGNTIYF. The CDR3 bases are TGTGCCAGTAATGAGCGACTCTCTGGAAACACCATATATTTT.

This clonotype was recorded at least ten times. The V gene is TRBV18, the J gene TRBJ1-1; perhaps TRBD1 as D (5 bases). Germline V CDR1 and CDR2: KGHSH, LQKENI. The CDR3 has 14 amino acids. V lost 0 bases and J 1 base, leaving 6 bases between the germline ends. CDR3 amino acids: CASSPPGTNTEAFF. In DNA form, the CDR3 reads TGTGCCAGCTCACCACCAGGGACGAACACTGAAGCTTTCTTT.

The table lists this clonotype with many counts. DNA for the CDR3: TGTGCCAGCAGCCCGCTAAACACCGGGGAGCTGTTTTTT. Translated: CASSPLNTGELFF. The chain recombines TRBV14 with TRBJ2-2; D gene unclear. Trimming shortened V by 4 bases and J by 2 bases, and 5 bases separated the two germline ends. Germline CDR1 is SGHDN and CDR2 is FVKESK. CDR3 size: 13 residues.

A few counts support this clonotype. This probably arose from a read error, given a far larger clone one base away. This rearrangement joins TRBV5-6 to TRBJ2-5, with D uncertain. Germline CDR1 is SGHDT and CDR2 is YYEEEE. CDR3 length equals 11 residues. The CDR3 region is CAGSFQETQYF. In nucleotides, the CDR3 is TGTGCCGGCAGCTTCCAAGAGACCCAGTACTTC. The full variable domain, completed using reference TRBV5-6 and TRBJ2-5, is DAGVTQSPTHLIKTRGQQVTLRCSPKSGHDTVSWYQQALGQGPQFIFQYYEEEERQRGNFPDRFSGHQFPNYSSELNVNALLLGDSALYLCAGSFQETQYFGPGTRLLVL.

There are a few counts of this clonotype. The chain employs TRBV20-1 and TRBJ1-2; TRBD1 aligns across 8 bases. The CDR3 is 13 residues long. CDR1 and CDR2 (germline): DFQATT, SNEGSKA (reference sequence). Losses at the gene ends were 6 bases for V and 3 bases for J; bases not matched to a gene: 6. The CDR3 protein is CSASLDRDYGYTF. CDR3 nucleotides: TGCAGTGCCTCCCTGGACAGGGACTATGGCTACACCTTC.

This clonotype showed up many times. The V and J genes are TRBV12-5 and TRBJ2-1; 8 bases are shared with TRBD1. Germline assignment: CDR1 LGHNT and CDR2 FRNRAP. This CDR3 region has 17 residues. The V gene end was trimmed by 7 bases and the J gene end by 6 bases; junction bases not matched to a gene: 17. In DNA form, the CDR3 reads TGTGCTAGTGTTCCAGAGCCGGGACAGGCATCCCTCAATGAGCAGTTCTTC. It yields the protein CASVPEPGQASLNEQFF.

This clonotype appeared a few times. The chain recombines TRBV5-1 with TRBJ2-1; 9 nucleotides agree with TRBD2. The CDR3 consists of 16 residues. Looked up from germline, CDR1 is SGHRS and CDR2 is YFSETQ. J gave up 7 bases and V 0 bases, and 8 bases lay outside the gene matches. The CDR3, as DNA: TGCGCCAGCAGCTTGGAAGTAGCGGGGGCGGGGAATGAGCAGTTCTTC. This translates into CASSLEVAGAGNEQFF.

There are many counts of this clonotype. The chain links TRBV6-1 to TRBJ1-6; D not certain. The CDR3 length is 16 residues. Trimming removed 0 bases at V and 6 bases at J, with 12 bases between. In germline, CDR1 is MNHNS, CDR2 SASEGT. This chain's CDR3 is CASSEAPGGSNSPLHF. As DNA, the CDR3 is TGTGCCAGCAGTGAAGCGCCGGGAGGATCTAATTCACCCCTCCACTTT.

In the case of this clonotype: A far larger clone differs by one base, so this is likely a read error. DNA for the CDR3: TGTGCCAGCAGACCGGGACAGGGCCACGAGCAGTACTTC. This sequence encodes CASRPGQGHEQYF. This chain links TRBV6-1 with TRBJ2-7; 9 bases map to TRBD1. Germline CDR1 MNHNS, CDR2 SASEGT. V was pared by 6 bases and J by 5 bases, with 5 bases of the junction left unmatched. The CDR3 is made up of 13 amino acids.

The chain is built from TRBV6-4 and TRBJ2-1; TRBD1 agrees at 7 bases. Per the germline V gene, CDR1 is MRHNA and CDR2 is SNTAGT. Trimming removed 2 bases from V and 1 base from J; junction bases left unmatched: 5. The CDR3 contains 16 residues. This CDR3 reads CASSDISRGSYNEQFF. CDR3 sequence (DNA): TGTGCCAGCAGTGACATTAGCAGGGGGTCCTACAATGAGCAGTTCTTC.

This clonotype was detected a few times. Compared with germline, one end of the junction differs, possibly owing to a read error. The J gene is TRBJ2-7, the V gene TRBV6-1, with D perhaps TRBD1 (6 bases). This CDR3 is 14 amino acids long. Germline V lookup: CDR1 MNHNS, CDR2 SASEGT. The CDR3: CASNPGQFSYERYF. CDR3 DNA sequence: TGTGCCAGCAACCCCGGACAGTTCTCCTACGAGCGGTACTTC.

J is TRBJ2-7 and V is TRBV27; possibly TRBD1 or TRBD2 for D (6 bases each). Per germline, CDR1 MNHEY and CDR2 SMNVEV (reference sequence). The CDR3 is made up of 14 amino acids. Deletions cut 0 bases from V and 7 bases from J, with 13 bases between. The CDR3 sequence: CASSLSPGATEQYV. The CDR3 DNA reads as TGTGCCAGCAGTTTATCCCCGGGGGCCACGGAGCAGTACGTC.

This clonotype was observed at least ten times. This chain joins TRBV5-1 and TRBJ2-1; 10 bases are a match to TRBD2. After removal of 0 bases from V and 7 bases from J, the junction contained 4 bases not matched to a gene. The CDR3 has 15 amino acids. CDR1 and CDR2 (germline): SGHRS, YFSETQ. This chain's CDR3 is CASSLALAGANEQFF. The CDR3 DNA is TGCGCCAGCAGCTTGGCCCTAGCGGGGGCAAATGAGCAGTTCTTC.

This clonotype was detected ten times or more. One end of the junction varies from germline; a read error may be responsible. CDR3 nucleotides: TGTGCCAGCAGCCAAGTTCGAGGCAATCGGCCCCAGCATTTT. Protein: CASSQVRGNRPQHF. The chain has TRBV3-1 and TRBJ1-5; D unclear. Per the germline V gene, CDR1 is LGHDT and CDR2 is YNNKEL (reference sequence). CDR3 length: 14 amino acids.

The chain joins TRBV29-1 to TRBJ1-4; D uncertain. CDR1 is SQVTM and CDR2 is ANQGSEA in the germline V gene. The CDR3 contains 13 residues. Trimming cost V 7 bases and J 0 bases, with 9 bases left between them. CDR3 loop: CSAFYTTNEKLFF. The CDR3 nucleotides are TGCAGCGCCTTTTATACAACTAATGAAAAACTGTTTTTT.